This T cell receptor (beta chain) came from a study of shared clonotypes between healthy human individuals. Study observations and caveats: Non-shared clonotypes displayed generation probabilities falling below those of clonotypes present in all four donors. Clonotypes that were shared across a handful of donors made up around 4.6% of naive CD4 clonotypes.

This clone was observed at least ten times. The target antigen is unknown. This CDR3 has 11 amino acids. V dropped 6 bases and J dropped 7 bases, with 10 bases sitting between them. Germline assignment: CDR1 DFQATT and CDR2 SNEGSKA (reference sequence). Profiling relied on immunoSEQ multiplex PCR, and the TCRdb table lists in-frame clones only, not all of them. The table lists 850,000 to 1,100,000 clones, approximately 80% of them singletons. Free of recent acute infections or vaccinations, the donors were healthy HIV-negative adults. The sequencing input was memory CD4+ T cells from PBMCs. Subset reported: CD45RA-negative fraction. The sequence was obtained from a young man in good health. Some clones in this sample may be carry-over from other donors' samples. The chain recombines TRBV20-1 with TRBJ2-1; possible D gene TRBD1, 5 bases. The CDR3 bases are TGCAGTGCCCAAGGGGTAAATGAGCAGTTCTTC. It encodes CSAQGVNEQFF.